This TCR beta chain was captured in a study of post-analysis software for immune sequencing data. A word on this clonotype: Its antigen is as yet unknown.

Study-wide results and limits: With TRBV5-6, TRBV5-1 and TRBV20-1 included, about five TRBV segments were more frequent in patients than in controls. In multiple sclerosis, normalized Chao1 diversity was significantly below that of controls.

The germline V gene has CDR1 PRHDT and CDR2 FYEKMQ (reference sequence). Trimming cost V 5 bases and J 2 bases; bases outside gene matches: 6. This CDR3 region has 18 residues. Unique molecular identifiers featured in each of the TCR beta cDNA libraries. T cells numbering roughly 0.85 to 11 million gave rise to around 500,000 cDNA molecules. TCRdb used MiXCR to reprocess the PCR reads, holding one entry per CDR3 protein. The sample records 700,000 to 900,000 distinct CDR3 sequences, more than 45% being singletons. The source material was blood. This chain joins TRBV13 and TRBJ2-1, with 16 bases matching TRBD2. The TCR originated in a girl aged 5 to 17 with multiple sclerosis. CDR3 loop: CASSSGTSGRAPYNEQFF. The CDR3 DNA sequence: TGTGCCAGCAGCAGCGGGACTAGCGGGAGGGCCCCCTACAATGAGCAGTTCTTC.